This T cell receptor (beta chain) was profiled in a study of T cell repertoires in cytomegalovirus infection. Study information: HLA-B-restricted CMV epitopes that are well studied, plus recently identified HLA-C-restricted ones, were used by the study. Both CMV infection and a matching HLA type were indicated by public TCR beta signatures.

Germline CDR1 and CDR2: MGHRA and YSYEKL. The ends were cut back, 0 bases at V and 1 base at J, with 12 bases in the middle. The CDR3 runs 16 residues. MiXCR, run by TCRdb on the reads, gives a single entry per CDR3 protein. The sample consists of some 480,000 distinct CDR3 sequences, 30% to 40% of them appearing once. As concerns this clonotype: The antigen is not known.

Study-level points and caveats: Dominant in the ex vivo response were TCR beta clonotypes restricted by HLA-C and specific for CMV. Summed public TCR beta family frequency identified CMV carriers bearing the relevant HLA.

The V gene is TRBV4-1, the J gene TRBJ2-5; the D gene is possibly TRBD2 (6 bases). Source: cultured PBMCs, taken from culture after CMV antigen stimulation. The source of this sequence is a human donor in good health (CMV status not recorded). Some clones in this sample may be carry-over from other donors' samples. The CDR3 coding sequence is TGCGCCAGCAGCCAAGAAAGGGGACTGGGCCAAGAGACCCAGTACTTC. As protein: CASSQERGLGQETQYF.